This T cell receptor beta chain was captured in a study of CD8+CD57+ T cells in acquired aplastic anemia. Study-wide context: Isolated CD4+ and CD8+ cells, once sorted, yielded DNA averaging about 3.2 ug.

Overall study findings and caveats: The study identified twenty-nine CD8+ CDR3 sequences shared by patients and controls.

This clonotype came up once. Its antigen is currently unknown. The CDR3 runs 16 residues. Germline CDR1 reads LNHNV; CDR2 reads YYDKDF (reference sequence). Between the trimmed V and J ends, which lost 4 bases and 3 bases, there was a span of 13 bases. The template used for profiling TCR beta VDJ and CDR3 was genomic DNA. TCRdb ran MiXCR on the reads and lists one entry per CDR3 protein. Counted here are 33,000 or so distinct CDR3 sequences, roughly 77% occurring once; the ten biggest clones make up approximately 22%. The sequenced sample was sorted CD4+, CD8+, or CD8+CD57+ T cells (not recorded which) from PBMCs. The chain is built from TRBV15 and TRBJ1-6; D gene unclear. The sequence derives from a human donor in good health, serving as a control. In nucleotides, the CDR3 is TGTGCCACCAGCAAAAACGGACGGATCTATAATTCACCCCTCCACTTT. Its translation: CATSKNGRIYNSPLHF.